This TCR beta chain was sequenced for a study of cytomegalovirus exposure and HLA in healthy donors. Clones were sequenced by immunoSEQ multiplex PCR, and TCRdb holds only the in-frame ones, with some missing. Altogether some 120,000 clones are present, around 94% being singletons, with the ten largest covering approximately 1.2%. In regard to this clone: What it binds is unknown.

General study results and limits: The classifier, whose performance was assessed in both the original and validation cohorts, reportedly diagnosed cytomegalovirus status with high specificity and sensitivity. A few chains linked to CMV were shown in vitro to be specific for CMV antigens. The study labeled approximately 150 TCR beta chains cytomegalovirus-associated. Rarity marked most TCR sequences, yet some public TCRs occurred in many donors.

Germline V gene lookup returns CDR1 MNHNS and CDR2 SASEGT. The CDR3 runs 16 residues. Trimming took 4 bases from V and 6 from J; bases not matched to a gene: 12. The origin of this receptor is a woman between 18 and 29 years old in good health and CMV-seronegative. The sequenced sample was PBMCs. The J gene is TRBJ1-5, the V gene TRBV6-1, with 7 nucleotides matching TRBD1. CDR3 in amino acids: CASSGGGRGSGQPQHF. DNA for the CDR3: TGTGCCAGCAGTGGCGGTGGCAGGGGGTCCGGTCAGCCCCAGCATTTT.